These 31 T cell receptor beta chains came from one sample sequenced in a study of spatial heterogeneity in lung cancer (dated by TCRdb to between 2019 and 2020). Receptors were amplified or captured by 5' RACE. Sequencing was performed on a NextSeq 500. TCRdb's own reprocessing of the public reads used fastp at Q25 and MiXCR and kept productive beta chains. Rows merge per CDR3 protein into single entries with the most common DNA and genes. The sample includes about 13,000 distinct CDR3 sequences, with roughly 5.2% observed a single time. Roughly 35% of the sample lies in the top ten. The sample's time point, from its label and the paper: sample taken at primary tumor resection. Without any cell sorting, TCR sequencing was performed on whole RNA extracted either from tumor and nontumor lung tissue or from cryopreserved PBMC samples. Source: lung tumor tissue, taken at surgery. The receptors were sampled from a human donor with early-stage non-small cell lung cancer.

This clonotype was recorded many times. As an off-target read in a library built for alpha chains, this beta chain has a frequency of little significance. The J gene is TRBJ1-4, the V gene TRBV7-9; D is undetermined. Germline loops: CDR1 SEHNR, CDR2 FQNEAQ (reference sequence). V was pared by 8 bases and J by 3 bases, with 10 bases between. This CDR3 spans 13 amino acids. The CDR3 sequence: CASPETSNEKLFF. The CDR3 bases are TGTGCCAGCCCAGAGACATCTAATGAAAAACTGTTTTTT.

The sample holds many counts of this clonotype. Because the library targeted alpha chains, this beta chain is an off-target read whose size means little. The chain couples TRBV7-9 to TRBJ1-5, with 9 bases that match TRBD1. There are 16 residues in the CDR3. In germline, CDR1 is SEHNR, CDR2 FQNEAQ (reference sequence). V shed 5 bases, J shed 7 bases, and the junction held 12 bases outside the gene matches. CDR3 nucleotides: TGTGCCAGCAGCCCTCCGGGACAGGGTAGTCACCAGCCCCAGCATTTT. Encoded protein: CASSPPGQGSHQPQHF. Full variable domain (missing parts from reference TRBV7-9 and TRBJ1-5): DTGVSQNPRHKITKRGQNVTFRCDPISEHNRLYWYRQTLGQGPEFLTYFQNEAQLEKSRLLSDRFSAERPKGSFSTLEIQRTEQGDSAMYLCASSPPGQGSHQPQHFGDGTRLSIL.

There are many counts of this clonotype. Since it is a stray read in a library aimed at alpha chains, this beta chain has a size that is not meaningful. The rearrangement joins TRBV21-1 to TRBJ1-1; no DNA check was done on the table's D call, TRBD1. TRBV21-1 is classified as a pseudogene. The CDR3 extends over 11 amino acids. The CDR3: CASSNEGRGFF. Written as DNA, the CDR3 is TGTGCCAGCAGTAACGAGGGAAGGGGTTTCTTT.

This clonotype has a count of ten or more. Since the library was made to target alpha chains, this beta chain is a stray read and its abundance is not meaningful. The chain uses TRBV20-1 and TRBJ1-1, with 9 bases fitting TRBD1. Germline lookup yields CDR1 DFQATT and CDR2 SNEGSKA (reference sequence). This CDR3 region has 13 residues. V dropped 5 bases and J dropped 8; count of bases not matched to a gene: 9. In DNA, the CDR3 is TGCAGTGCTTCTTCGGACAGGGGAGTCGAAGCTTTCTTT. Translating gives CSASSDRGVEAFF.

This clonotype has a count of ten or more. The library was built for alpha chains, so this beta chain is an off-target read and its size means little. In DNA, the CDR3 is TGTGCCAGCTCACCAGGGCCGCCGGGGGGGCAGTACTTC. Translated, it gives CASSPGPPGGQYF. This chain uses TRBV18 with TRBJ2-7; 7 bases line up with TRBD2. This CDR3 spans 13 amino acids. Looked up from germline, CDR1 is KGHSH and CDR2 is LQKENI. V was clipped by 2 bases and J by 9 bases; unmatched bases: 7.

This clonotype was recorded many times. Found in a library prepared for alpha chains, this beta chain is an off-target read, and its abundance has little meaning. This chain uses TRBV18 with TRBJ2-2; the D is unclear. The germline CDR1 and CDR2 sequences are KGHSH and LQKENI. Trimming took 2 bases from V and 6 from J, leaving 4 bases between them. The CDR3 has 12 residues. The CDR3 coding sequence is TGTGCCAGCTCACCAGCTGCCGGGGAGCTGTTTTTT. This sequence encodes CASSPAAGELFF.

This clonotype has ten or more counts. The library was built for alpha chains, so this beta chain is an off-target read and its size means little. J is TRBJ1-4 and V is TRBV11-2; tentative D call: TRBD1 (5 bases). Trimming took 4 bases from V and 5 from J, leaving 11 bases between them. CDR1 is SGHAT, CDR2 FQNNGV, per germline. This CDR3 is 14 amino acids long. Written as DNA, the CDR3 is TGTGCCAGCAGCTACAGGATATCGAATGAAAAACTGTTTTTT. It specifies CASSYRISNEKLFF.

The sample holds many counts of this clonotype. A much bigger clone sits one base away, suggesting this may be a read error. The size of this beta chain means little, since it is a stray read in a library made for alpha chains. The chain couples TRBV12-5 to TRBJ2-2; no firm D call. Trimming left V 5 bases short and J 7 bases short, with 17 bases between. The length of the CDR3 is 15 residues. Germline CDR1 LGHNT, CDR2 FRNRAP. The CDR3 loop reads CASGRPQVGFGELFF. In nucleotides, the CDR3 is TGTGCTAGTGGTCGACCTCAAGTGGGGTTCGGGGAGCTGTTTTTT.

Notes on this clonotype: The library was prepared for alpha chains; this beta chain is a stray read, so its frequency means little. The rearrangement links TRBV29-1 to TRBJ1-5, with 7 bases fitting TRBD1. V dropped 6 bases and J dropped 0; count of bases not matched to a gene: 5. The CDR3 runs 14 residues. CDR1 and CDR2 from the germline V gene are SQVTM and ANQGSEA. The CDR3 region has the DNA TGCAGCGTGAAGACAGGGAGTAGCAATCAGCCCCAGCATTTT. As protein: CSVKTGSSNQPQHF.

There are many counts of this clonotype. The library was designed around alpha chains, so this beta chain is a stray read whose abundance carries little weight. The genes are TRBV5-1 and TRBJ1-3, with 7 nucleotides matching TRBD1. This CDR3 comprises 17 residues. Trimming at V came to 0 bases and at J to 0 bases, leaving 6 bases not matched to a gene. The germline CDR1 and CDR2 sequences are SGHRS and YFSETQ. The CDR3: CASSLGTGLTSGNTIYF. The CDR3 nucleotides read TGCGCCAGCAGCTTGGGGACAGGCCTAACCTCTGGAAACACCATATATTTT.

The table lists this clonotype with many counts. The size of this beta chain means little, since it is a stray read in a library made for alpha chains. This sequence joins TRBV5-4 and TRBJ2-3, with 10 bases identical to TRBD2. The CDR3 contains 17 residues. The germline V gene has CDR1 SGHNT and CDR2 YYREEE (reference sequence). V lost 1 base to trimming and J lost 2 bases; unmatched junction nucleotides: 7. The CDR3 nucleotides are TGTGCCAGCAGCTTGCTGTTAGCGGGGGGCTCCACAGATACGCAGTATTTT. Protein: CASSLLLAGGSTDTQYF. Based on the CDR3 plus reference TRBV5-4 and TRBJ2-3, the full variable domain is ETGVTQSPTHLIKTRGQQVTLRCSSQSGHNTVSWYQQALGQGPQFIFQYYREEENGRGNFPPRFSGLQFPNYSSELNVNALELDDSALYLCASSLLLAGGSTDTQYFGPGTRLTVL.

This clonotype was seen at least ten times. A library made for alpha chains picked up this beta chain off target, so its size means little. The gene calls are TRBV6-5 and TRBJ2-5, with D unclear. This CDR3 region has 11 residues. Germline CDR1 and CDR2: MNHEY and SVGAGI. V was trimmed by 5 bases and J by 5 bases, leaving 6 bases between them. The CDR3 bases are TGTGCCAGCAGTAATGGGGAGACCCAGTACTTC. It yields the protein CASSNGETQYF.

This clonotype was observed many times. This beta chain is off target for a library built for alpha chains, so its abundance means little. V gene TRBV6-5 combines with J gene TRBJ1-6; possible D gene TRBD1, 6 bases. The V end lost 5 bases, the J end lost 4 bases, and 15 bases lay between the germline ends. In germline, CDR1 is MNHEY, CDR2 SVGAGI. The CDR3 runs 16 residues. The CDR3 bases are TGTGCCAGCAGTCAACACTACAGGGAGTATAATTCACCCCTCCACTTT. Protein: CASSQHYREYNSPLHF.

This clonotype was picked up many times. The library was built for alpha chains, so this beta chain is an off-target read and its size means little. The chain combines TRBV6-5 with TRBJ2-2; D possibly matches TRBD1 or TRBD2 (6 bases each). The CDR3 loop spans 15 amino acids. Germline V gives CDR1 MNHEY, CDR2 SVGAGI. The V end was cut by 7 bases, the J end by 8 bases, with 20 bases between. The CDR3 DNA is TGTGCCAGCAAAGACTTACAGGGAGGTTGGGGGGAGCTGTTTTTT. This gives the protein CASKDLQGGWGELFF.

This clonotype was seen repeatedly, ten times or more. A library prepared for alpha chains yielded this beta chain as an off-target read; its size is of little meaning. In nucleotides, the CDR3 is TGCAGTGCTAGGTGGAGCGGTAGCACAGATACGCAGTATTTT. It codes for CSARWSGSTDTQYF. This chain links TRBV20-1 with TRBJ2-3; D perhaps matches TRBD2 (5 bases). CDR3 length: 14 amino acids. V was shortened by 3 bases and J by 0 bases, with 10 bases between the two germline ends. Germline V gene data show CDR1 as DFQATT and CDR2 as SNEGSKA (reference sequence).

This clonotype was counted ten times or more. This beta chain is a stray sequence in a library constructed for alpha chains; its clone size is not meaningful. The rearrangement links TRBV27 to TRBJ1-2; the D gene is possibly TRBD1 (6 bases). The CDR3 consists of 12 residues. V shed 7 bases and J shed 7 bases, with 13 bases lying between them. Germline CDR1 is MNHEY and CDR2 is SMNVEV (reference sequence). The chain's CDR3 is CASKGEGSGYTF. DNA for the CDR3: TGTGCCAGCAAGGGGGAGGGAAGTGGCTACACCTTC.

This clonotype occurred a few times. Since it is a stray read in a library aimed at alpha chains, this beta chain has a size that is not meaningful. The chain joins TRBV20-1 to TRBJ2-3; D gene uncertain. The V gene lost 5 bases and the J gene lost 1 base, with 10 bases spanning the gap. There are 13 residues in the CDR3. Per germline, CDR1 DFQATT and CDR2 SNEGSKA (reference sequence). The CDR3 DNA follows: TGCAGTGCTTCGAAACTGGGCACAGATACGCAGTATTTT. Translating it yields CSASKLGTDTQYF.

This clonotype was observed a few times. The library was prepared for alpha chains; this beta chain is a stray read, so its frequency means little. V and J are TRBV4-3 and TRBJ2-2; D perhaps matches TRBD1 (6 bases). There are 16 residues in the CDR3. Trimming pared 5 bases from V and 0 bases from J, leaving 13 bases between. Germline values: CDR1 LGHNA, CDR2 YSLEER. The CDR3: CASSLLQGPNTGELFF. CDR3 coding DNA: TGCGCCAGCAGCTTACTTCAGGGGCCGAACACCGGGGAGCTGTTTTTT.

This clonotype was seen at least ten times. This beta chain was picked up by a library intended for alpha chains and is off target, so its count carries little meaning. The chain joins TRBV24-1 to TRBJ2-1; either TRBD1 or TRBD2 may supply D (5 bases each). Trimming removed 1 base at V and 7 bases at J, with 16 bases between. The CDR3 sequence is 16 residues long. CDR1 KGHDR and CDR2 SFDVKD come from the germline V gene. This CDR3 reads CATSDLGDELRNEQFF. CDR3 nucleotide sequence: TGTGCCACCAGTGATTTAGGGGACGAGTTGAGAAATGAGCAGTTCTTC.

Judged by abundance, this clonotype is medium-sized. This beta chain represents an off-target read in a library built for alpha chains; its size is of limited meaning. This chain connects TRBV3-1 to TRBJ1-3; no clear D gene. CDR3 length: 14 residues. CDR1 and CDR2 (germline): LGHDT, YNNKEL (reference sequence). V was clipped by 3 bases and J by 3 bases, with 9 bases between them. The CDR3, as DNA: TGTGCCAGCAGCCAGGAGGGCGATGGAAACACCATATATTTT. It specifies CASSQEGDGNTIYF.

Many counts were recorded for this clonotype. This beta chain represents an off-target read in a library built for alpha chains; its size is of limited meaning. The V call is TRBV29-1, the J call TRBJ2-2; D may be TRBD2 (6 bases). CDR3 length: 12 amino acids. CDR1 and CDR2 (germline): SQVTM, ANQGSEA. V was shortened by 4 bases and J by 7 bases, with 10 bases between the two germline ends. The CDR3 reads CSVAPGSGELFF. The CDR3 DNA is TGCAGCGTTGCCCCCGGGAGCGGGGAGCTGTTTTTT.

This clonotype is labeled as large. This beta chain is a stray sequence in a library constructed for alpha chains; its clone size is not meaningful. This sequence joins TRBV7-6 and TRBJ2-7, with D possibly TRBD1 on 7 matching bases. The CDR3 is 15 residues long. Trimming removed 0 bases from V and 6 bases from J, with 15 bases in between. Per the germline V gene, CDR1 is SGHVS and CDR2 is FNYEAQ. For the CDR3, the DNA is TGTGCCAGCAGCTTAGCGTACCAGGGGGGAGGCGAGCAGTACTTC. Its translation is CASSLAYQGGGEQYF.

The table lists this clonotype with many counts. In a library made to pick up alpha chains, this beta chain is a stray read with a size that means little. The rearrangement joins TRBV21-1 to TRBJ2-6; the table gives TRBD1 as D, unverified against the DNA. TRBV21-1 is designated a pseudogene. CDR3 length: 16 amino acids. The DNA of the CDR3 is TGTGCCAGCAGCAAAGCCGGGAAGTCTGGGGCCAACGTCCTGACTTTC. Its protein product is CASSKAGKSGANVLTF.

This clonotype was recorded at least ten times. This beta chain is a stray sequence in a library constructed for alpha chains; its clone size is not meaningful. CDR3 sequence reads: CASSFQQGYEQFF. Written as DNA, the CDR3 is TGTGCCAGCAGCTTTCAACAGGGGTATGAGCAGTTCTTC. The chain employs TRBV5-8 and TRBJ2-1, with 7 bases fitting TRBD1. Germline V gives CDR1 SGHTS, CDR2 YDEGEE. The CDR3 extends over 13 amino acids. The J segment lost 8 bases and the V segment lost 2 bases, leaving 4 bases of the junction unmatched.

Many counts were recorded for this clonotype. Little can be read into the size of this beta chain, an off-target read in a library designed for alpha chains. The chain links TRBV19 to TRBJ2-7, with 9 bases that match TRBD2. There are 14 residues in the CDR3. Germline-derived CDR1 and CDR2 are LNHDA and SQIVND (reference sequence). Losses at the gene ends were 9 bases for V and 2 bases for J; bases not matched to a gene: 8. Here the CDR3 DNA reads TGTGCCAGCACGACTAGCGGAGAGCCCTACGAGCAGTACGTC. It is translated as CASTTSGEPYEQYV.

This clonotype was counted at least ten times. Since the library was made to target alpha chains, this beta chain is a stray read and its abundance is not meaningful. This chain uses TRBV13 with TRBJ1-1, with D uncertain. CDR1 and CDR2 from the germline V gene are PRHDT and FYEKMQ (reference sequence). V dropped 1 base and J dropped 6 bases, with 9 bases sitting between them. The CDR3 runs 13 residues. The CDR3 region is CASSLAPIPEAFF. The CDR3 DNA is TGTGCCAGCAGCTTAGCCCCAATCCCTGAAGCTTTCTTT.

In this sample, this clonotype turned up many times. For a library built for alpha chains, this beta chain is a stray read; little rests on its size. The rearrangement uses TRBV14 and TRBJ2-1; no clear D. Germline loops: CDR1 SGHDN, CDR2 FVKESK. V lost 0 bases and J 13 bases, leaving 13 bases between the germline ends. This CDR3 has 13 residues. CDR3 amino acids: CASSQDVLRSQFF. The DNA of the CDR3 is TGTGCCAGCAGCCAAGATGTTCTGAGATCCCAGTTCTTC.

This clonotype was detected many times. The library was designed around alpha chains, so this beta chain is a stray read whose abundance carries little weight. This chain connects TRBV12-3 or TRBV12-4 to TRBJ1-2; TRBD1 aligns across 9 bases. Germline trimming cut 8 bases from V and 5 bases from J; bases unmatched to any gene: 6. This CDR3 spans 13 amino acids. CDR3 DNA: TGTGCCAGCCGGGACAGGGTTGGGTATGGCTACACCTTC. Encoded protein: CASRDRVGYGYTF.

The table lists this clonotype with a few counts. This beta chain is an off-target read within a library intended for alpha chains, so its frequency means little. CDR3 sequence reads: CASSAGQGDNSPLHF. DNA for the CDR3: TGTGCCAGCAGCGCGGGACAGGGGGATAATTCACCCCTCCACTTT. The chain uses TRBV11-3 and TRBJ1-6; 11 bases agree with TRBD1. V gave up 5 bases and J gave up 5 bases; unmatched junction bases: 2. The CDR3 is made up of 15 amino acids. Germline V gene lookup returns CDR1 SGHNT and CDR2 YENEEA.

Many counts were recorded for this clonotype. In a library made to pick up alpha chains, this beta chain is a stray read with a size that means little. J is TRBJ2-1 and V is TRBV7-8; 7 bases map to TRBD1. CDR3 size: 14 residues. V lost 1 base and J lost 4; bases outside the gene matches: 1. CDR1 and CDR2 from the germline V gene are SGHVS and FQNEAQ. CDR3 amino acids: CASSLGDRYNEQFF. The CDR3, as DNA: TGTGCCAGCAGCTTAGGGGACAGATACAATGAGCAGTTCTTC. Variable domain in full (rest from reference TRBV7-8 and TRBJ2-1): GAGVSQSPRYKVAKRGQDVALRCDPISGHVSLFWYQQALGQGPEFLTYFQNEAQLDKSGLPSDRFFAERPEGSVSTLKIQRTQQEDSAVYLCASSLGDRYNEQFFGPGTRLTVL.

By frequency in the sample, this clonotype is medium-sized. This beta chain is a stray read from a library made for alpha chains; its abundance is not meaningful. The chain combines TRBV7-9 with TRBJ1-1; 8 nucleotides align to TRBD1. The CDR3 totals 16 residues. The ends lost 1 base at V and 8 bases at J; junction bases unmatched: 12. The V gene's germline CDR1 is SEHNR and CDR2 FQNEAQ (reference sequence). The CDR3 nucleotides are TGTGCCAGCAGCTTAGGGCAGGGGGCGAAGGGTAGAGAAGCTTTCTTT. Protein: CASSLGQGAKGREAFF.